The present T cell receptor (beta chain) was sequenced within a study of blood T cell repertoires in COVID-19. The V gene's germline CDR1 is LGHDT and CDR2 YNNKEL (reference sequence). J was trimmed by 8 bases and V by 1 base; bases with no gene match: 7. CDR3 length: 15 residues. The data were produced by immunoSEQ multiplex PCR, yet TCRdb's version contains in-frame clones alone and is incomplete. The data show approximately 230,000 clones, roughly 88% seen once. This sequence was found in an older man with acute or convalescent COVID-19. The chain combines TRBV3-1 (or the pseudogene TRBV3-2) with TRBJ2-1, with 8 nucleotides matching TRBD1. Sequenced input: peripheral blood. The CDR3 sequence: CASSQATGEPDEQFF. The CDR3 DNA is TGTGCCAGCAGCCAAGCGACAGGGGAGCCCGATGAGCAGTTCTTC.